This T cell receptor (beta chain) was sequenced in a study of CD8+CD57+ T cells in acquired aplastic anemia. Genomic DNA, the template, was used for profiling of the TCR beta VDJ and CDR3. TCRdb used MiXCR to reprocess the reads, holding one entry per CDR3 protein. Among 200,000 to 250,000 distinct CDR3 sequences listed, approximately 45% were seen once. The CDR3 has 15 amino acids. Germline assignment: CDR1 SEHNR and CDR2 FQNEAQ (reference sequence). V dropped 1 base and J dropped 7; count of bases not matched to a gene: 6. This clonotype has a count of ten or more. All patients picked for sequencing had shown, by flow cytometry, an expansion of CD8+CD57+ cells.

The rearrangement joins TRBV7-9 to TRBJ2-1; 8 nucleotides match TRBD2. Sequencing was carried out using sorted CD4+, CD8+, or CD8+CD57+ T cells (not recorded which) from PBMCs. This receptor was taken from a human donor with aplastic anemia. In nucleotides, the CDR3 is TGTGCCAGCAGCTTAGAGCGGGCGGGAGGTAATGAGCAGTTCTTC. This gives the protein CASSLERAGGNEQFF.